The T cell receptor (beta chain) under discussion was sequenced for a study of blood T cell repertoires in COVID-19 (TCRdb year 2020). Study-level background: Collaborator samples came from the United States, Italy and Spain and covered acute and convalescent phases of COVID-19. The samples were drawn from two sources: the first 160 participants of the ongoing ImmuneRACE study, and fewer than 1,500 subjects contributed by 6 global collaborators. Deeply sampled blood TCRbeta repertoires from subjects exposed to, actively infected with, or recovered from COVID-19 were included in the dataset. The repertoires were released in a freely available public database meant as a resource for research on the immune response to SARS-CoV-2. The prospective study material was composed of cDNA or gDNA derived from T cells, B-cell-depleted T cells, or PBMCs. Where available, HLA class I and class II types were taken from metadata supplied by the sample provider and were not determined by assay-based typing. Nearly every sample came with metadata listing a de-identified subject ID, COVID-19 status, age in years and sex. The paper's findings and limits, for the study overall: The quantity of clinical and demographic metadata differed by source and by participant and was supplied without curation.

Each collaborating institution followed its own protocols to collect whole blood in K2EDTA tubes. For TCRbeta analysis, collaborators shipped samples in one of three forms: frozen whole blood, isolated PBMCs, or DNA extracted from either of those sample types. Details on this clone: The antigen this receptor binds is unknown. Base qualities are not at hand, and no much larger clone is one base apart.

TCRbeta CDR3 regions were amplified from genomic DNA using the immunoSEQ Assay, a bias-controlled multiplex PCR. From the authors' description of their analysis: Within the assay, amplification of reference gene primers was used to estimate how many nucleated cells each sample contained. To quantify the absolute abundance of each unique TCRbeta CDR3 rearrangement, sequence reads were collapsed and filtered. For each sample, productive Simpson clonality was calculated as the square root of Simpson's diversity index across productive rearrangements. TCRdb re-hosts the immuneACCESS table, in-frame sequences only. Its copies lack some clones; in the studies checked, an unresolved V gene accounts for under half of them, and the cause for the rest is not known. V and J calls and clone size are given by that table; D and trimming were obtained from the DNA. The sample profile shows 120,000 or so clones; about 70% of them were found once. 2.2% of the sample is taken by the ten largest.

Taken from cysteine to phenylalanine, the CDR3 has 13 residues. This entry keeps only the CDR3 DNA: 39 bases, framed from base 1. V loses 6 bases of germline sequence and J loses 5 bases, and the interval between the two ends is 11 bases. From the germline V gene, CDR1 is MNHEY and CDR2 is SVGAGI. In this chain, TRBV6-5 is recombined with TRBJ1-5; the best D guess is TRBD1, with 6 bases matching. The sequence was obtained from a woman in her seventies with acute or convalescent COVID-19. The sample consisted of peripheral blood. In nucleotides, the sequence is TGTGCCAGCAGGAGACAGGCCGATCAGCCCCAGCATTTT. The encoded protein is CASRRQADQPQHF.